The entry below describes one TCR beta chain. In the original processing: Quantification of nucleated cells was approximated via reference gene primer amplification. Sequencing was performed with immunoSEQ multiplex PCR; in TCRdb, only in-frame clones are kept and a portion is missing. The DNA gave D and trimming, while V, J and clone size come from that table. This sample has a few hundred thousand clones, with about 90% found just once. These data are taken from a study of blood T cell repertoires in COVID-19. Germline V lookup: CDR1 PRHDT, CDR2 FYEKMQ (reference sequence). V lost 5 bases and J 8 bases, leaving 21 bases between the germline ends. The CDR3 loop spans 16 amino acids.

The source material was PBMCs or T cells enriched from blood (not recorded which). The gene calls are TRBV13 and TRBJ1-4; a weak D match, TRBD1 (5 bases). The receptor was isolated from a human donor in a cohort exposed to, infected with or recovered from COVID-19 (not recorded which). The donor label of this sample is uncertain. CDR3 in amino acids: CASSLTAGTLSEKLFF. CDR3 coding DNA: TGTGCCAGCAGCCTCACTGCCGGGACTTTAAGCGAAAAACTGTTTTTT.